These T cell receptor beta chains were read from a single sample in a study of tumor-infiltrating lymphocytes in primary liver carcinoma. A single record per CDR3 protein comes from TCRdb applying MiXCR to the multiplex PCR reads. The sample records some 190,000 distinct CDR3 sequences, 50% to 75% being singletons. Sequences were obtained from peripheral blood. Receptors were obtained from a man aged 35 to 55 with primary liver carcinoma and hepatitis B virus infection. CDR3s include the opening cysteine and the closing phenylalanine or tryptophan. D genes are given only for firm matches. Only some rows state a clone size, as once, few, many or a class for expanded clones.

J gene | D gene | V gene | clone size | CDR3 protein | CDR3 DNA
TRBJ1-1 | TRBD1 | TRBV6-1 | few | CASSDGLGTALNTEAFF | TGTGCCAGCAGTGATGGTCTAGGGACAGCTCTGAACACTGAAGCTTTCTTT
TRBJ2-3 | NA | TRBV30 | NA | CAWWDTDTQYF | TGTGCCTGGTGGGACACAGATACGCAGTATTTT
TRBJ2-2 | NA | TRBV4-1 | NA | CASSQDGGITGELFF | TGCGCCAGCAGCCAAGATGGGGGGATAACCGGGGAGCTGTTTTTT
TRBJ2-7 | TRBD2 | TRBV7-9 | NA | CASSDRSSGNYEQYF | TGTGCCAGCAGCGACAGGTCTAGCGGGAACTACGAGCAGTACTTC
TRBJ2-1 | TRBD2 | TRBV11-2 | NA | CAGSPGTSLGRFF | TGTGCCGGCAGCCCCGGGACTAGCCTAGGGCGGTTCTTC
TRBJ1-1 | NA | TRBV6-5 | once | CATREGCMNTEAFF | TGTGCCACCCGGGAGGGATGCATGAACACTGAAGCTTTCTTT
TRBJ2-5 | NA | TRBV6-5 | NA | CASSYSGGGPGETQYF | TGTGCCAGCAGTTACTCTGGAGGTGGTCCTGGCGAGACCCAGTACTTC
TRBJ1-1 | NA | TRBV4-1 | NA | CASSQWIGPLEAFF | TGCGCCAGCAGCCAGTGGATAGGACCACTTGAAGCTTTCTTT
TRBJ2-7 | TRBD2 | TRBV5-1 | NA | CASSLVASGSKIYEQYF | TGCGCCAGCAGCTTGGTGGCTAGCGGGAGTAAAATCTACGAGCAGTACTTC
TRBJ2-7 | TRBD1 | TRBV11-2 | once | CTSSPRTGLGANHEQYF | TGTACTAGCAGCCCTCGGACAGGGCTGGGCGCGAATCACGAGCAGTACTTC
TRBJ2-4 | NA | TRBV4-1 | NA | CASSQVGESQSVAKNIQYF | TGCGCCAGCAGCCAAGTGGGGGAAAGCCAATCTGTAGCCAAAAACATTCAGTACTTC
TRBJ2-1 | NA | TRBV11-2 | NA | CASGVEGPQFF | TGTGCCAGCGGAGTAGAAGGCCCCCAGTTCTTC
TRBJ2-5 | NA | TRBV9 | NA | CASSGSSRETQYF | TGTGCCAGCAGCGGGAGTTCAAGGGAGACCCAGTACTTC
TRBJ2-3 | NA | TRBV20-1 | NA | CSARGDTQYF | TGCAGTGCTAGGGGAGATACGCAGTATTTT
TRBJ2-5 | NA | TRBV5-6 | NA | CASSGGRQETQYF | TGTGCCAGCAGCGGGGGCCGCCAAGAGACCCAGTACTTC
TRBJ2-7 | NA | TRBV30 | few | CAWSPPPPLEQYF | TGTGCCTGGAGTCCCCCACCCCCCCTGGAGCAGTACTTC
TRBJ2-7 | NA | TRBV11-2 | many | CASSFGSITYEQYF | TGTGCCAGCAGCTTCGGGAGTATCACCTACGAGCAGTACTTC
TRBJ1-3 | NA | TRBV7-9 | NA | CASSLSTKDGNTIYF | TGTGCCAGCAGCTTATCCACCAAGGATGGAAACACCATATATTTT
TRBJ2-3 | NA | TRBV6-5 | NA | CASSLLAADTQYF | TGTGCCAGCAGCCTACTGGCCGCAGATACGCAGTATTTT
TRBJ2-3 | NA | TRBV2 | NA | CASRRDFTDTQYF | TGTGCCAGCAGACGGGACTTCACAGATACGCAGTATTTT
TRBJ2-7 | TRBD1 | TRBV11-2 | many | CASSRTGGRSYEQYF | TGTGCCAGCAGCCGGACAGGGGGCAGGAGTTACGAGCAGTACTTC
TRBJ2-1 | TRBD2 | TRBV6-5 | NA | CASTRGGYDEQFF | TGTGCCAGCACCCGGGGGGGGTATGATGAGCAGTTCTTC
TRBJ2-3 | NA | TRBV4-1 | many | CASSQDQLADTQYF | TGCGCCAGCAGCCAAGACCAATTGGCAGATACGCAGTATTTT
TRBJ2-1 | NA | TRBV10-3 | NA | CAISSGTPMGLF | TGTGCCATCAGTTCCGGGACGCCGATGGGGCTCTTC
TRBJ1-6 | NA | TRBV11-1 | once | CANILIAGAGSPLHF | TGTGCCAACATCTTAATCGCAGGGGCCGGATCACCCCTCCACTTT
TRBJ1-5 | NA | TRBV6-5 | NA | CANSREGGNQPQHF | TGTGCCAACAGCAGGGAGGGAGGCAATCAGCCCCAGCATTTT
TRBJ1-5 | NA | TRBV12-3/TRBV12-4 | NA | CASSSYSNQPQHF | TGTGCCAGCAGCTCCTATAGCAATCAGCCCCAGCATTTT
TRBJ1-2 | NA | TRBV11-2 | NA | CASQTPANYGYTF | TGTGCCAGCCAAACGCCGGCCAACTATGGTTACACCTTC
TRBJ2-7 | TRBD2 | TRBV12-3/TRBV12-4 | NA | CTSRRLADKQYF | TGTACCAGCAGGAGACTAGCGGATAAGCAGTACTTC